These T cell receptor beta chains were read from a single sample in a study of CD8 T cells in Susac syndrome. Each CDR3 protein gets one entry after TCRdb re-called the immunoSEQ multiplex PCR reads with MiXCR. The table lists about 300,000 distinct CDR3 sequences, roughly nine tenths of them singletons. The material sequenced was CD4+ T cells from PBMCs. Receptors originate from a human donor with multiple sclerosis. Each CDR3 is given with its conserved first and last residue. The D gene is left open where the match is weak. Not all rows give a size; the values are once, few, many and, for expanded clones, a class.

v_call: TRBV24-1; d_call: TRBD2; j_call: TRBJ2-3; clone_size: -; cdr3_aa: CATSDPGGETSTDTQYF; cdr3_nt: TGTGCCACCAGTGACCCCGGGGGGGAGACTAGCACAGATACGCAGTATTTT
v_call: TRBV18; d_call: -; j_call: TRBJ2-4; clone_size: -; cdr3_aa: CASSPPTGPRIQYF; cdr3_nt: TGTGCCAGCTCACCTCCGACAGGCCCTCGGATTCAGTACTTC
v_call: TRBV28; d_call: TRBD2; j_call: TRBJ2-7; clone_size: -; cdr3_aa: CASSRSGGRYEQYF; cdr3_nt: TGTGCCAGCAGCCGTTCCGGGGGGAGGTACGAGCAGTACTTC
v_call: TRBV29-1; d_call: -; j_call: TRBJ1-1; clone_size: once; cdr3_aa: CSVGVDGGTEAFF; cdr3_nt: TGCAGCGTTGGCGTGGATGGGGGCACTGAAGCTTTCTTT
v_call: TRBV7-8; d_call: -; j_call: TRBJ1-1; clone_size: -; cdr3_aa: CASSLQGTGVATEAFF; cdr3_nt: TGTGCCAGCAGCTTACAGGGTACGGGGGTGGCCACTGAAGCTTTCTTT
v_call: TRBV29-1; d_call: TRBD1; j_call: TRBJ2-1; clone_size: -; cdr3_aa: CSVNHQGAVNEQFF; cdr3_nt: TGCAGCGTTAATCATCAGGGGGCTGTAAATGAGCAGTTCTTC
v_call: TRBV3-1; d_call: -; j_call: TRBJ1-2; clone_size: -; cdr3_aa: CASSQDQDGADTF; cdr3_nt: TGTGCCAGCAGCCAAGATCAGGACGGGGCTGACACCTTC
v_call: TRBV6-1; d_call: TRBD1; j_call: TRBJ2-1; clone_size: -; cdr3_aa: CASKRTGATRAAYNEQFF; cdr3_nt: TGTGCCAGCAAGAGGACAGGGGCGACACGCGCTGCCTACAATGAGCAGTTCTTC
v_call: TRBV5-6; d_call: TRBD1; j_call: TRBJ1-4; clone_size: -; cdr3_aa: CASSLRDAGQGGKLFF; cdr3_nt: TGTGCCAGCAGCTTGAGGGACGCGGGACAGGGCGGAAAACTGTTTTTT
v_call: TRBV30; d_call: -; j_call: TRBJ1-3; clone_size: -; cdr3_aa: CAWSAALDSLSGNTIYF; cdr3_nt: TGTGCCTGGAGTGCCGCTCTTGACTCTCTCTCTGGAAACACCATATATTTT
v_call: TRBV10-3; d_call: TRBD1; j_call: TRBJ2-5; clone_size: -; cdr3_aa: CAISSRDREGETQYF; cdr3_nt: TGTGCCATCAGCTCCCGGGACAGGGAAGGAGAGACCCAGTACTTC
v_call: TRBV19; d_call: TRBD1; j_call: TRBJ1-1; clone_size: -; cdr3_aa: CASSPRRTGEAFF; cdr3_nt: TGTGCCAGTAGTCCCCGTCGGACAGGCGAAGCTTTCTTT
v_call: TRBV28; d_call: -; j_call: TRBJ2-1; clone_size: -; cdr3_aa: CASSNSRAYNEQFF; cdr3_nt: TGTGCCAGCAGTAACTCCCGGGCCTACAATGAGCAGTTCTTC
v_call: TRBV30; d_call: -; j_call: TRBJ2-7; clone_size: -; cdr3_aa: CAWSVQGQQYF; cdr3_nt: TGTGCCTGGAGTGTTCAGGGTCAGCAGTACTTC
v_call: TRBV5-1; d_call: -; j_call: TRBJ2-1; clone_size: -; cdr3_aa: CASSLASVTEQFF; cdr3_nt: TGCGCCAGCAGCTTGGCCTCGGTCACCGAGCAGTTCTTC
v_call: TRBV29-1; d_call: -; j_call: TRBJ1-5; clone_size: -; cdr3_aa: CSVVDSGNQPQHF; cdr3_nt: TGCAGCGTTGTGGACAGTGGGAATCAGCCCCAGCATTTT
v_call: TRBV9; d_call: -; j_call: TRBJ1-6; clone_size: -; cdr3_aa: CASSAGGASYNSPLHF; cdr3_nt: TGTGCCAGCAGCGCCGGGGGGGCCTCCTATAATTCACCCCTCCACTTT
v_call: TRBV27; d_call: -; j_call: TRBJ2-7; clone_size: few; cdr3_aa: CASSSIPLSYEQYF; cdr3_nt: TGTGCCAGCAGTTCCATCCCCCTCTCCTACGAGCAGTACTTC
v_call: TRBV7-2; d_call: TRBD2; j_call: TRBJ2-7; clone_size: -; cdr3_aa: CASSSSLGASGWDSYEQYF; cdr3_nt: TGTGCCAGCAGCTCTAGCTTAGGGGCTAGCGGTTGGGACTCCTACGAGCAGTACTTC
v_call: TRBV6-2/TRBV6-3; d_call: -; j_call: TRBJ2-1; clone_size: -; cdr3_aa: CASSYSAWRPGVGDEQFF; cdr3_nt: TGTGCCAGCAGTTACTCGGCCTGGCGGCCAGGGGTGGGGGATGAGCAGTTCTTC
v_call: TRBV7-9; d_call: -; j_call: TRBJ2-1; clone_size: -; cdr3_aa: CASSPTKERVTYNEQFF; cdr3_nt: TGTGCCAGCAGCCCCACTAAGGAGCGCGTGACCTACAATGAGCAGTTCTTC
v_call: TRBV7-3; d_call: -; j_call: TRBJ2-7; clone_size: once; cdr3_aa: CASSLTPGGDYEQYF; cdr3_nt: TGTGCCAGCAGCTTAACGCCAGGGGGGGACTACGAGCAGTACTTC
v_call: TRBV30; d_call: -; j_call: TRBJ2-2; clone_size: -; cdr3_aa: CAWRGGGPMVTGELFF; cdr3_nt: TGTGCCTGGAGAGGCGGAGGTCCGATGGTCACCGGGGAGCTGTTTTTT